The clone carrying this TCR beta chain was found many times. No antigen is known for it. This sample was included in a study of neurological immune-mediated disorders. The cDNA was synthesized by 5'RACE incorporating 10-nucleotide random UMIs. TCRdb re-called the 5' RACE reads with MiXCR, one entry per CDR3 protein. The sample carries under 80,000 distinct CDR3 sequences, less than 6% recorded once. Study outcomes and limitations: Sharing of CDR3 amino acid sequences among expanded clones across subjects was absent, suggesting private repertoires in all groups. The phylogenetic placement of 18 of 34 multiple sclerosis patients' repertoires in one related-CDR3 cluster constitutes a possible signature.

From germline, CDR1 is SEHNR and CDR2 FQNEAQ (reference sequence). There are 13 residues in the CDR3. V shed 5 bases and J shed 8 bases, with 13 bases lying between them. The sequence derives from a woman between 50 and 59 years old with multiple sclerosis. The sample taken for sequencing was PBMCs. The rearrangement links TRBV7-9 to TRBJ2-1; D gene uncertain. The CDR3 DNA sequence: TGTGCCAGCAGCGAGCTTTGGGAAGATGAGCAGTTCTTC. This sequence encodes CASSELWEDEQFF.